The sequence of this T cell receptor (beta chain) was determined in a study of CXCR3-negative and CXCR3-positive naive CD8 T cells. Study context: There were around 140 million TRB reads altogether, and each library had about 1.5 +/- 0.3 million of them. Study conclusions and caveats: With surface CD5 comparable between naive subsets, TCR strength was estimated using properties derived from the TRB CDR3.

The CDR3 runs 13 residues. Comments on this clonotype: The target antigen is unknown.

The authors made the TRB cDNA libraries by 5' RACE using UMI labels. TCRdb reprocessed the 5' RACE reads, with one entry per CDR3 protein and no DNA. Reported are about 39,000 distinct CDR3 sequences; the ten largest clones contain 6% to 8.5%. The chain employs TRBV12-3 or TRBV12-4 and TRBJ2-7; as DNA is missing, the TRBD1 call by TCRdb cannot be tested. This sequence originates from a human donor in good health. Some clones in this sample may be carry-over from other donors' samples. Sequenced material: memory CD8+ T cells from blood. CDR3 protein: CASRPTAGFEQYF.